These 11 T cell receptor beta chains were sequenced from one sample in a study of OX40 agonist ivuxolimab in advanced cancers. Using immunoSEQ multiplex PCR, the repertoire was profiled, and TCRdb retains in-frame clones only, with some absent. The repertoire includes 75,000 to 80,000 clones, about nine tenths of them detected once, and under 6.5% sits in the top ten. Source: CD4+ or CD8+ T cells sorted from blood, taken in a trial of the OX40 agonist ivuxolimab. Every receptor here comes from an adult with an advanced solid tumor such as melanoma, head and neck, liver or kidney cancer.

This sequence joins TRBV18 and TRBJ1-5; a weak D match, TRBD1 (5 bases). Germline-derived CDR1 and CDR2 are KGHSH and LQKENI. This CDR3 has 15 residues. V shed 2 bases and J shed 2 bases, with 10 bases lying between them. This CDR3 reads CASSPIGEGNQPQHF. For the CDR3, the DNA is TGTGCCAGCTCACCAATAGGGGAGGGCAATCAGCCCCAGCATTTT. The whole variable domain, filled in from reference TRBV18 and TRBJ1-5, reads NAGVMQNPRHLVRRRGQEARLRCSPMKGHSHVYWYRQLPEEGLKFMVYLQKENIIDESGMPKERFSAEFPKEGPSILRIQQVVRGDSAAYFCASSPIGEGNQPQHFGDGTRLSIL.

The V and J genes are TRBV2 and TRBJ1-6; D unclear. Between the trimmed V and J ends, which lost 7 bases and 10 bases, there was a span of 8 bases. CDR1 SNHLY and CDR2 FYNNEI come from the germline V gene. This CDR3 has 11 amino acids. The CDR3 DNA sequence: TGTGCCAGCACATACGCATCACCCCTCCACTTT. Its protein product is CASTYASPLHF. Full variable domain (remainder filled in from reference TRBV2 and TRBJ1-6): EPEVTQTPSHQVTQMGQEVILRCVPISNHLYFYWYRQILGQKVEFLVSFYNNEISEKSEIFDDQFSVERPDGSNFTLKIRSTKLEDSAMYFCASTYASPLHFGNGTRLTVT.

CDR3 sequence reads: CASSPPQGLTEAFF. For the CDR3, the DNA is TGTGCCAGCAGTCCTCCTCAGGGGCTCACTGAAGCTTTCTTT. This sequence joins TRBV28 and TRBJ1-1; a weak D match, TRBD1 (6 bases). The CDR3 has 14 residues. The V gene's germline CDR1 is MDHEN and CDR2 SYDVKM. The V gene lost 5 bases and the J gene lost 4 bases, with 14 bases spanning the gap.

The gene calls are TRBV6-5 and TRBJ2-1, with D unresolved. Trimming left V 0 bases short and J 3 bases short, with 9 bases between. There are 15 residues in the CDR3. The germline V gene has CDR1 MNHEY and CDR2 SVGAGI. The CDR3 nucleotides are TGTGCCAGCAGTTACTCGGTCAGAGACTACAATGAGCAGTTCTTC. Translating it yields CASSYSVRDYNEQFF.

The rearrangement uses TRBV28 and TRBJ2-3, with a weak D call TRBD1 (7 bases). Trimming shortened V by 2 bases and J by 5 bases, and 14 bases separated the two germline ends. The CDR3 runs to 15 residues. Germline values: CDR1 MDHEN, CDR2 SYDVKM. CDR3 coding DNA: TGTGCCAGCAGTTTAGGAGGGGGCGGAAGAGATACGCAGTATTTT. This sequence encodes CASSLGGGGRDTQYF. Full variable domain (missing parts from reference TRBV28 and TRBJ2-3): DVKVTQSSRYLVKRTGEKVFLECVQDMDHENMFWYRQDPGLGLRLIYFSYDVKMKEKGDIPEGYSVSREKKERFSLILESASTNQTSMYLCASSLGGGGRDTQYFGPGTRLTVL.

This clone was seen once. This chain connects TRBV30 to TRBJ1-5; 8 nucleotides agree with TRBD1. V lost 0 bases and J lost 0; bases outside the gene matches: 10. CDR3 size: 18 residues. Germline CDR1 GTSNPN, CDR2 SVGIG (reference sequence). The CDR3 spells CAWSVKAGGVNSNQPQHF. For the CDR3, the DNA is TGTGCCTGGAGTGTAAAGGCAGGGGGCGTTAATAGCAATCAGCCCCAGCATTTT.

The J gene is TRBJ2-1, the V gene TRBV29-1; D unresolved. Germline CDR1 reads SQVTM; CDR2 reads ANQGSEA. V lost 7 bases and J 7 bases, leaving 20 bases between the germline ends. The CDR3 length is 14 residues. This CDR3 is CSERSLLAQNEQFF. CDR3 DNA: TGCAGCGAAAGGAGTTTATTAGCACAGAATGAGCAGTTCTTC.

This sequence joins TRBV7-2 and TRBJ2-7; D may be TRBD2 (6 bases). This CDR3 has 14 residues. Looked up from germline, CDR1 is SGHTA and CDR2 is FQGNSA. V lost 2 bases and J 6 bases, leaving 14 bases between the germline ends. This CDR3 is CASSLRREQPEQYF. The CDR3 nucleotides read TGTGCCAGCAGCTTACGGCGGGAACAACCCGAGCAGTACTTC.

Here the CDR3 DNA reads TGTGCCAGCAGCCAAGATAAGGCTAGCGGGCGTGCCTTTGGCACAGATACGCAGTATTTT. This sequence encodes CASSQDKASGRAFGTDTQYF. The chain is built from TRBV4-2 and TRBJ2-3; 8 bases match TRBD2. The germline CDR1 and CDR2 sequences are LGHNA and YNFKEQ. J lost 1 base, V lost 0 bases, and 15 bases had no gene match. The CDR3 spans 20 residues.

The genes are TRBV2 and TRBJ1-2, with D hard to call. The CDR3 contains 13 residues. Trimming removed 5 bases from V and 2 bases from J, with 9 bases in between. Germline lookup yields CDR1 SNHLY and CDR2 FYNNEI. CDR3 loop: CASSTGLNYGYTF. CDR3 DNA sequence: TGTGCCAGCAGTACCGGGTTAAACTATGGCTACACCTTC.

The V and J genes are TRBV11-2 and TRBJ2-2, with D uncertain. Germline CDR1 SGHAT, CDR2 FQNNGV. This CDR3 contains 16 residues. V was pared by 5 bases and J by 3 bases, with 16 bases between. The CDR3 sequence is CASSPVGNRYTGELFF. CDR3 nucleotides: TGTGCCAGCAGCCCCGTTGGCAATAGATACACCGGGGAGCTGTTTTTT. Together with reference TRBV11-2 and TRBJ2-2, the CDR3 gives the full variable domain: EAGVAQSPRYKIIEKRQSVAFWCNPISGHATLYWYQQILGQGPKLLIQFQNNGVVDDSQLPKDRFSAERLKGVDSTLKIQPAKLEDSAVYLCASSPVGNRYTGELFFGEGSRLTVL.